This T cell receptor beta chain was captured by sequencing in a study of CD8+ T cells in alopecia areata. Study information: Among treated patients, oral tofacitinib was administered at 5 to 10 mg twice daily.

The CDR3 has 14 residues. The V gene's germline CDR1 is MNHNS and CDR2 SASEGT. Trimming cost V 3 bases and J 5 bases, with 14 bases left between them. In regard to this clone: Its antigen is unidentified.

Extraction of RNA preceded its reverse transcription into cDNA, which served as the sequencing template. TCRdb keeps only in-frame clones here, not all; method: immunoSEQ multiplex PCR. The data hold around 140,000 clones, with 75% to 90% observed a single time. Sorted populations comprised CD4+ and CD8+ T cells obtained from PBMCs. The study's findings and limits: Lesional scalp, notably in alopecia totalis/universalis, had clonality above that of normal scalp. Shared TCR sequences were less clear between patients than in mice, possibly partly from HLA diversity.

This material consisted of CD8+ T cells sorted from blood, taken at week 0. The V and J genes are TRBV6-1 and TRBJ2-7, with D possibly being TRBD1 or TRBD2 (7 bases each). This TCR came from a human donor with alopecia areata. Written as DNA, the CDR3 is TGTGCCAGCAGTGAGAGGCAGGGGGGGGACGAGCAGTACTTC. As protein: CASSERQGGDEQYF.